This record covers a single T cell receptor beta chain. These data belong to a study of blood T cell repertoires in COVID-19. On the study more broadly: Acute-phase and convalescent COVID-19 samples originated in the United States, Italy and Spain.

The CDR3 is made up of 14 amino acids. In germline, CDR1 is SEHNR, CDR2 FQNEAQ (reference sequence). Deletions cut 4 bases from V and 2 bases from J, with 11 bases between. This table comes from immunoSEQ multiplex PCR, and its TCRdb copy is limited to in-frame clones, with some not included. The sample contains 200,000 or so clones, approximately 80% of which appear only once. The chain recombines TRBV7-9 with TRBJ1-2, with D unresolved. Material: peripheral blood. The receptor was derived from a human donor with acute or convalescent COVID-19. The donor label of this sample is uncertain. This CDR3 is CASSSSGLNYGYTF. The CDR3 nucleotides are TGTGCCAGCAGCTCGTCCGGTCTAAACTATGGCTACACCTTC.